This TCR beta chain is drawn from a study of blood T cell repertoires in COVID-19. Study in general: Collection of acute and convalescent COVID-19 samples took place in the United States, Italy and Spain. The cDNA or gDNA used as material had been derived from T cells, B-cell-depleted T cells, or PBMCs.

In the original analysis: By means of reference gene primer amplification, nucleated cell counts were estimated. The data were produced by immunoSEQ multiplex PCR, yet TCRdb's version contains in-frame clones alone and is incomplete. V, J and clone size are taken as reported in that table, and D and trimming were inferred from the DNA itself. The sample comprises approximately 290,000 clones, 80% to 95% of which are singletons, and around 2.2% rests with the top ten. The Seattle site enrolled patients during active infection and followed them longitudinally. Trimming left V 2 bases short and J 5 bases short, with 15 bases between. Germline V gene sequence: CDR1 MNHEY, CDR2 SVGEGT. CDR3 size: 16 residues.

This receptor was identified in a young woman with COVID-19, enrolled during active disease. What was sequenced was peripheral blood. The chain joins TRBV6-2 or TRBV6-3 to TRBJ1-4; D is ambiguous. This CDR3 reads CASSYPSPGHNEKLFF. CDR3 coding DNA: TGTGCCAGCAGTTACCCCTCCCCGGGTCACAATGAAAAACTGTTTTTT.